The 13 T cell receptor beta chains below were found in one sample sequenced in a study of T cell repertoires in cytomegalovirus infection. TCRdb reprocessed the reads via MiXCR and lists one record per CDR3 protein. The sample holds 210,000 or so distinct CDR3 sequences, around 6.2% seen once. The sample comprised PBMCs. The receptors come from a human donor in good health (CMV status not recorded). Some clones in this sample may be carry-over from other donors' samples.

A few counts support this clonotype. CDR3 residues: CASSLTAFRETQYF. The CDR3 DNA sequence: TGTGCCAGCAGCTTAACGGCCTTCAGGGAGACCCAGTACTTC. The rearrangement joins TRBV7-3 to TRBJ2-5, with unresolved D. The V end lost 0 bases, the J end lost 5 bases, and 10 bases lay between the germline ends. CDR1 is SGHTA and CDR2 is FQGTGA in the germline V gene. The length of the CDR3 is 14 residues.

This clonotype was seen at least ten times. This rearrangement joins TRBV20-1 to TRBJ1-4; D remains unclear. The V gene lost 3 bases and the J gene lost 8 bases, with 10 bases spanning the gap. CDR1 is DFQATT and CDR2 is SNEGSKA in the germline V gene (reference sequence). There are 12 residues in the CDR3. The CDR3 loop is CSASPSSEKLFF. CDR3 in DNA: TGCAGTGCTAGTCCATCATCCGAAAAACTGTTTTTT.

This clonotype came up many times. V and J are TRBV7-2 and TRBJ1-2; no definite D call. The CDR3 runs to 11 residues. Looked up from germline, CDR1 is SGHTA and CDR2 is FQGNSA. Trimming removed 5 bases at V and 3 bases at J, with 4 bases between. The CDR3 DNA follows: TGTGCCAGCAGCCCTGACTATGGCTACACCTTC. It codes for CASSPDYGYTF. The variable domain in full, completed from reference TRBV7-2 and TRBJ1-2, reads GAGVSQSPSNKVTEKGKDVELRCDPISGHTALYWYRQSLGQGLEFLIYFQGNSAPDKSGLPSDRFSAERTGGSVSTLTIQRTQQEDSAVYLCASSPDYGYTFGSGTRLTVV.

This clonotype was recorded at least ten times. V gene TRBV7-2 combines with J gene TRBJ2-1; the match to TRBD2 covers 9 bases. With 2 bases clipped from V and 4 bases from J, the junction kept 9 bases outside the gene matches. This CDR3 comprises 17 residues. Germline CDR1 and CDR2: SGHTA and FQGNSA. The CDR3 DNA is TGTGCCAGCAGCTTACTAGCGGGGCGAGGTGGTTACAATGAGCAGTTCTTC. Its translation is CASSLLAGRGGYNEQFF.

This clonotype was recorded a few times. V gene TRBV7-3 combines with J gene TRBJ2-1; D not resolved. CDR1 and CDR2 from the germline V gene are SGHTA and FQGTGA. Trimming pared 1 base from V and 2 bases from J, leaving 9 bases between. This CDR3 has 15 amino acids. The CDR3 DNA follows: TGTGCCAGCAGCTTAAACTCCCGCGCCTACAATGAGCAGTTCTTC. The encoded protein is CASSLNSRAYNEQFF.

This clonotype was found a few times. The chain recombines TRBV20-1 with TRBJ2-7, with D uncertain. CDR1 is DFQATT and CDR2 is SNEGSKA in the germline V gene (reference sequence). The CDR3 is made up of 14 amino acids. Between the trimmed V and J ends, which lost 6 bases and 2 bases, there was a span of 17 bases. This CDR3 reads CSAYFPPRTYEQYF. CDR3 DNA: TGCAGTGCCTATTTCCCGCCAAGGACCTACGAGCAGTACTTC.

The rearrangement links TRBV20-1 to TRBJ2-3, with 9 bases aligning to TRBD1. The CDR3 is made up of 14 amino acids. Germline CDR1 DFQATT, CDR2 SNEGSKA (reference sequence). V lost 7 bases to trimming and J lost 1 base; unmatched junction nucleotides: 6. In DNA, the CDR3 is TGCAGTGTGGGACAGGGTGTAGGCACAGATACGCAGTATTTT. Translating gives CSVGQGVGTDTQYF.

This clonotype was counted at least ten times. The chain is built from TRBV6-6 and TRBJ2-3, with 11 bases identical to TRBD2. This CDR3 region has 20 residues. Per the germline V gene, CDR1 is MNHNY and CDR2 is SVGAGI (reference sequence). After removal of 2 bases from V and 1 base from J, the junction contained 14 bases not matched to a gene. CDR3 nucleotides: TGTGCCAGCAGTTACCGTTCGACTAGCGGGGTTTCGAGGGGCACAGATACGCAGTATTTT. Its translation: CASSYRSTSGVSRGTDTQYF.

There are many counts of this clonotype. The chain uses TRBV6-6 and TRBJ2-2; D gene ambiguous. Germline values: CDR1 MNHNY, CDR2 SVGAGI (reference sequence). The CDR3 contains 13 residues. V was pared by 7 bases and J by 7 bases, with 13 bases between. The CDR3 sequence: CASTSWDNGELFF. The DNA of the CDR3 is TGTGCCAGCACTTCGTGGGATAACGGGGAGCTGTTTTTT.

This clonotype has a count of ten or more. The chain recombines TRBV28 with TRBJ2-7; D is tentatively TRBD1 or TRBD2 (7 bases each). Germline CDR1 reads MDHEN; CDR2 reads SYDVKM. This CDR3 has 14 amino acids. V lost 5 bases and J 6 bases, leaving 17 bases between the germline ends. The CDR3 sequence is CASSGVQGGAEQYF. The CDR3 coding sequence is TGTGCCAGCAGTGGGGTCCAGGGGGGGGCCGAGCAGTACTTC.

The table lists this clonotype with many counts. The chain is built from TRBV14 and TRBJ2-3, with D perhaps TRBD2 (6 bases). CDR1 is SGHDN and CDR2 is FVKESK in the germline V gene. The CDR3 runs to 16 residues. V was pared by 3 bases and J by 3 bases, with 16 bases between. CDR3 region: CASSHRLGWSTDTQYF. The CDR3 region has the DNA TGTGCCAGCAGCCACCGACTAGGGTGGTCGACAGATACGCAGTATTTT.

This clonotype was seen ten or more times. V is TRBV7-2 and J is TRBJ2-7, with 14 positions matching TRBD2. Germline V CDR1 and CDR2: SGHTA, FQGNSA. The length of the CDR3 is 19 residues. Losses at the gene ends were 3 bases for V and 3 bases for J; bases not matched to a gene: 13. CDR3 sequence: CASSFPSGLAGGSFYEQYF. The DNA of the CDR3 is TGTGCCAGCAGCTTCCCAAGCGGACTAGCGGGGGGATCTTTCTACGAGCAGTACTTC. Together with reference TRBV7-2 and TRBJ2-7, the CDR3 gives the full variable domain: GAGVSQSPSNKVTEKGKDVELRCDPISGHTALYWYRQSLGQGLEFLIYFQGNSAPDKSGLPSDRFSAERTGGSVSTLTIQRTQQEDSAVYLCASSFPSGLAGGSFYEQYFGPGTRLTVT.

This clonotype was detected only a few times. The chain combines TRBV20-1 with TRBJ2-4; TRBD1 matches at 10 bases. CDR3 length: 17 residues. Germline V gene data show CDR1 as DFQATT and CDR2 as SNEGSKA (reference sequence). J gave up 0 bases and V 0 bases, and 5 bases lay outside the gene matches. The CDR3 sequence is CSAREFGTGEAKNIQYF. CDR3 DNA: TGCAGTGCTAGAGAATTTGGGACAGGGGAAGCCAAAAACATTCAGTACTTC.